The T cell receptor beta chain under discussion was sequenced for a study of T cells after yellow fever vaccination. CDR3 size: 15 residues. CDR1 is LGHNA, CDR2 YNFKEQ, per germline. Trimming shortened V by 0 bases and J by 5 bases, and 13 bases separated the two germline ends. TCRdb processed the 5' RACE reads anew with MiXCR; each CDR3 protein has one entry. The sample has under 500,000 distinct CDR3 sequences; approximately 19% are singletons. The sample consisted of PBMCs, taken before the yellow fever booster vaccination. The TCR sequence derives from a man younger than 30 who received the YFV17D yellow fever vaccine. The chain carries TRBV4-2 and TRBJ2-5, with a weak D call TRBD1 (6 bases). The CDR3, as DNA: TGTGCCAGCAGCCAAGATTCCAGGGGTGGGGAGACCCAGTACTTC. It encodes CASSQDSRGGETQYF.